The subject of this entry is one TCR beta chain. Antigen unknown. TCRdb analysed the 5' RACE reads with MiXCR anew, one entry per CDR3 protein. This table holds more than 1.5 million distinct CDR3 sequences, less than 40% found once. The sample originates from a study of identical twins. The study, taken as a whole, reports: Insertions ran lower in abundant cord blood beta clonotypes, though not in memory repertoires. Zero-insertion analyses could be partly confounded by invariant MAIT and iNKT cells.

V dropped 1 base and J dropped 3; count of bases not matched to a gene: 7. The CDR3 extends over 17 amino acids. Per the germline V gene, CDR1 is LGHNA and CDR2 is YNFKEQ. The donors were all healthy and Caucasian. Sequenced: cord blood. This chain connects TRBV4-2 to TRBJ2-3; 10 bases align to TRBD2. This clonotype originated in a newborn girl in good health. In DNA form, the CDR3 reads TGTGCCAGCAGCCAAGCTCTAGCGGGAGTTACAACAGATACGCAGTATTTT. Translating gives CASSQALAGVTTDTQYF.